This is a list of T cell receptor beta chains from one sample in a study of monozygotic twins with inflammatory bowel disease. Following a re-call of the 5' RACE reads, TCRdb has one entry per CDR3 protein and lacks DNA. The table lists more than 85,000 distinct CDR3 sequences. What was sequenced was blood. Receptors were obtained from a human donor with ulcerative colitis or Crohn's disease, or a healthy co-twin of an affected twin (not recorded which). The CDR3 runs from the conserved cysteine through the conserved F or W.

j_gene: TRBJ1-1; v_gene: TRBV28; CDR3aa: CASSRRDLQRVDTEAFF
j_gene: TRBJ2-1; v_gene: TRBV30; CDR3aa: CAWSYPREVYNEQFF
j_gene: TRBJ1-5; v_gene: TRBV4-1; CDR3aa: CASSQPFGPQHF
j_gene: TRBJ2-3; v_gene: TRBV4-1; CDR3aa: CASSQGGGPDTQYF
j_gene: TRBJ1-5; v_gene: TRBV7-2; CDR3aa: CASSLALGQGQPQHF
j_gene: TRBJ1-2; v_gene: TRBV29-1; CDR3aa: CSVYLTGDYTF
j_gene: TRBJ2-1; v_gene: TRBV5-1; CDR3aa: CASSLQTSGPYNEQFF
j_gene: TRBJ2-7; v_gene: TRBV10-3; CDR3aa: CAISESRTGSREQYF
j_gene: TRBJ2-3; v_gene: TRBV7-2; CDR3aa: CASSPGTYSTDTQYF
j_gene: TRBJ2-7; v_gene: TRBV14; CDR3aa: CASSQDLAASSYEQYF
j_gene: TRBJ2-2; v_gene: TRBV5-4; CDR3aa: CASTHGGEMNTGELFF
j_gene: TRBJ2-5; v_gene: TRBV7-3; CDR3aa: CASSLGRLDKETQYF
j_gene: TRBJ2-4; v_gene: TRBV18; CDR3aa: CASSPYAGTENIQYF
j_gene: TRBJ2-7; v_gene: TRBV11-2; CDR3aa: CASSLDGTTGHEQYF
j_gene: TRBJ2-1; v_gene: TRBV6-1; CDR3aa: CASSGGLATYNEQFF
j_gene: TRBJ2-7; v_gene: TRBV2; CDR3aa: CASSEVVPPRSYEQYF
j_gene: TRBJ2-5; v_gene: TRBV7-2; CDR3aa: CASSFGLAEETQYF
j_gene: TRBJ2-2; v_gene: TRBV6-5; CDR3aa: CASKRAYTGELFF
j_gene: TRBJ1-1; v_gene: TRBV7-9; CDR3aa: CASSPGNAEAFF
j_gene: TRBJ2-5; v_gene: TRBV5-1; CDR3aa: CASSFSGSGETQYF
j_gene: TRBJ1-1; v_gene: TRBV7-2; CDR3aa: CASSTTGGQNTEAFF
j_gene: TRBJ1-2; v_gene: TRBV20-1; CDR3aa: CSARSSPSSYGYTF
j_gene: TRBJ1-1; v_gene: TRBV24-1; CDR3aa: CATRGTGQEGTEAFF
j_gene: TRBJ2-1; v_gene: TRBV5-1; CDR3aa: CASSLAGGAGAYNEQFF
j_gene: TRBJ1-2; v_gene: TRBV13; CDR3aa: CASSSGMGSGYGYTF
j_gene: TRBJ1-1; v_gene: TRBV6-6; CDR3aa: CASNDLNTEAFF
j_gene: TRBJ2-7; v_gene: TRBV6-1; CDR3aa: CASGPGLAGGHYEQYF
j_gene: TRBJ2-1; v_gene: TRBV24-1; CDR3aa: CATRGAGGLAEQFF
j_gene: TRBJ2-7; v_gene: TRBV7-8; CDR3aa: CASSRGQNEQYF
j_gene: TRBJ2-3; v_gene: TRBV24-1; CDR3aa: CATSDWDTRDTQYF
j_gene: TRBJ1-2; v_gene: TRBV20-1; CDR3aa: CSATQVNYGYTF
j_gene: TRBJ1-5; v_gene: TRBV20-1; CDR3aa: CSASSTGNQAQHF
j_gene: TRBJ1-2; v_gene: TRBV12-3/TRBV12-4; CDR3aa: CASSHSGNLSYGYTF
j_gene: TRBJ2-1; v_gene: TRBV7-2; CDR3aa: CASSPSGLAGVYNEQFF
j_gene: TRBJ1-5; v_gene: TRBV12-3/TRBV12-4; CDR3aa: CASSLSGDQPQHF
j_gene: TRBJ1-5; v_gene: TRBV27; CDR3aa: CASSSAGEEGNQPQHF
j_gene: TRBJ2-7; v_gene: TRBV20-1; CDR3aa: CSARDQRGQSYEQYF
j_gene: TRBJ2-1; v_gene: TRBV2; CDR3aa: CASSAEKNNEQFF
j_gene: TRBJ1-2; v_gene: TRBV4-3; CDR3aa: CASSQATGVGYGYTF
j_gene: TRBJ1-1; v_gene: TRBV19; CDR3aa: CASSISLNTEAFF
j_gene: TRBJ1-4; v_gene: TRBV7-9; CDR3aa: CASSLASGTGVEKLFF
j_gene: TRBJ1-1; v_gene: TRBV5-4; CDR3aa: CASSRTGQGRTEAFF
j_gene: TRBJ1-6; v_gene: TRBV5-4; CDR3aa: CASSSRPGEGNSPLHF
j_gene: TRBJ2-5; v_gene: TRBV5-1; CDR3aa: CASSLVIQETQYF
j_gene: TRBJ2-1; v_gene: TRBV20-1; CDR3aa: CSARRVPASEQFF
j_gene: TRBJ1-4; v_gene: TRBV7-6; CDR3aa: CASSPPTGSYEKLFF